Below, 27 T cell receptor beta chains from the same sample are listed, as sequenced in a study of CD8 T cells in ankylosing spondylitis. TCRdb re-derived calls from the 5' RACE reads in MiXCR, one entry per CDR3 protein. The sample lists under 250,000 distinct CDR3 sequences; 8% to 9% were seen once. What was sequenced was blood, either unsorted or a sorted T cell fraction (not recorded which). These receptors were taken from a female donor with ankylosing spondylitis or in good health (not recorded which).

In its sample, this clonotype was seen many times. The chain recombines TRBV6-5 with TRBJ1-1, with D unresolved. The CDR3 spans 13 residues. Deletions cut 0 bases from V and 7 bases from J, with 9 bases between. CDR1 is MNHEY and CDR2 is SVGAGI in the germline V gene. The CDR3 DNA reads as TGTGCCAGCAGTTACTCGATCTCACTTGAAGCTTTCTTT. Translating it yields CASSYSISLEAFF.

This clonotype was counted many times. J is TRBJ1-2 and V is TRBV5-1; a possible D gene is TRBD1 (5 bases). Trimming cost V 0 bases and J 8 bases, with 8 bases left between them. The CDR3 is 12 residues long. Germline CDR1 SGHRS, CDR2 YFSETQ. This CDR3 reads CASSLAQGGYTF. DNA for the CDR3: TGCGCCAGCAGCTTGGCCCAGGGCGGCTACACCTTC.

In regard to this clonotype: A much larger clone lies one base from this, so it may be a read error. The chain links TRBV7-2 to TRBJ1-4; no reliable D call. Germline CDR1 reads SGHTA; CDR2 reads FQGNSA. V lost 5 bases to trimming and J lost 7 bases, with 11 bases between them. The CDR3 has 13 residues. This chain's CDR3 is CASSRRRSEKLFF. In nucleotides, the CDR3 is TGTGCCAGCAGCCGAAGGAGGAGTGAAAAACTGTTTTTT.

This clonotype was seen ten or more times. This sequence joins TRBV30 and TRBJ2-2, with no clear D. The germline V gene encodes CDR1 GTSNPN and CDR2 SVGIG (reference sequence). The CDR3 length is 17 residues. The V and J ends lost 4 bases and 1 base respectively, with 19 bases between them. CDR3 nucleotides: TGTGCCTGGAAAACACCCCGTGTGACCCGGAACACCGGGGAGCTGTTTTTT. Its protein is CAWKTPRVTRNTGELFF.

This clonotype was counted many times. The chain couples TRBV5-1 to TRBJ2-5; D uncertain. Germline CDR1 reads SGHRS; CDR2 reads YFSETQ. V gave up 1 base and J gave up 1 base, with 8 bases separating them. The CDR3 sequence is 14 residues long. CDR3 nucleotides: TGCGCCAGCAGCTTGCAACGCTCCCAAGAGACCCAGTACTTC. This codes for CASSLQRSQETQYF. The whole variable domain, remainder taken from reference TRBV5-1 and TRBJ2-5, is KAGVTQTPRYLIKTRGQQVTLSCSPISGHRSVSWYQQTPGQGLQFLFEYFSETQRNKGNFPGRFSGRQFSNSRSEMNVSTLELGDSALYLCASSLQRSQETQYFGPGTRLLVL.

This rearrangement joins TRBV3-1 to TRBJ2-5, with 11 bases that match TRBD2. Germline V gene lookup returns CDR1 LGHDT and CDR2 YNNKEL (reference sequence). Losses at the gene ends were 8 bases for V and 3 bases for J; bases not matched to a gene: 20. The CDR3 length is 19 residues. This CDR3 reads CASCWYLPGLAVHEETQYF. The CDR3 nucleotides are TGTGCCAGCTGCTGGTACCTTCCGGGACTAGCGGTCCATGAAGAGACCCAGTACTTC.

This clonotype was seen at least ten times. This chain joins TRBV7-9 and TRBJ1-5; D unclear. Germline V gene lookup returns CDR1 SEHNR and CDR2 FQNEAQ (reference sequence). This CDR3 spans 13 amino acids. The V end lost 10 bases, the J end lost 2 bases, and 12 bases lay between the germline ends. The CDR3 DNA is TGTGCCACCTCCTGGGGTGGCAATCAGCCCCAGCATTTT. Protein sequence: CATSWGGNQPQHF.

This clonotype was picked up many times. This chain joins TRBV5-1 and TRBJ2-2; no clear D gene. Trimming shortened V by 0 bases and J by 5 bases, and 8 bases separated the two germline ends. The CDR3 covers 14 residues. Germline V gene sequence: CDR1 SGHRS, CDR2 YFSETQ. CDR3 region: CASSLGTRTGELFF. The DNA of the CDR3 is TGCGCCAGCAGCTTGGGTACCAGGACCGGGGAGCTGTTTTTT. Full variable domain (remainder filled in from reference TRBV5-1 and TRBJ2-2): KAGVTQTPRYLIKTRGQQVTLSCSPISGHRSVSWYQQTPGQGLQFLFEYFSETQRNKGNFPGRFSGRQFSNSRSEMNVSTLELGDSALYLCASSLGTRTGELFFGEGSRLTVL.

This sequence joins TRBV12-3 or TRBV12-4 and TRBJ2-5; possibly TRBD2 for D (5 bases). The CDR3 has 15 amino acids. The V and J ends lost 8 bases and 4 bases respectively, with 20 bases between them. This CDR3 is CASRIALGRLETQYF. Written as DNA, the CDR3 is TGTGCCAGCCGGATAGCTTTGGGGAGACTAGAGACCCAGTACTTC.

This clonotype was picked up many times. V gene TRBV12-3 or TRBV12-4 combines with J gene TRBJ1-2; no clear D gene. The V and J ends lost 3 bases and 6 bases respectively, with 14 bases between them. This CDR3 region has 14 residues. Written as DNA, the CDR3 is TGTGCCAGCAGTTTTGGGAGGCGAAGCGATGGCTACACCTTC. Translated: CASSFGRRSDGYTF.

This chain joins TRBV20-1 and TRBJ2-3; D gene unclear. Germline V gene sequence: CDR1 DFQATT, CDR2 SNEGSKA (reference sequence). The CDR3 has 12 residues. V was clipped by 3 bases and J by 2 bases, with 6 bases between them. In DNA form, the CDR3 reads TGCAGTGCTAGGAGCGCCACAGATACGCAGTATTTT. Translating it yields CSARSATDTQYF.

This clonotype has ten or more counts. The V and J genes are TRBV20-1 and TRBJ2-3; 11 bases agree with TRBD1. The CDR3 has 15 residues. Germline CDR1 is DFQATT and CDR2 is SNEGSKA (reference sequence). V was pared by 6 bases and J by 5 bases, with 10 bases of the junction left unmatched. The CDR3 protein is CSADGQGARGDTQYF. The CDR3 DNA is TGCAGTGCCGACGGACAGGGGGCGCGGGGAGATACGCAGTATTTT.

This clonotype was seen at least ten times. This chain joins TRBV11-2 and TRBJ2-1; D assignment may be TRBD1 or TRBD2 (5 bases each). The CDR3 is 17 residues long. Trimming took off 0 bases at V and 2 bases at J, with 14 bases between the two ends. Germline V gives CDR1 SGHAT, CDR2 FQNNGV. The CDR3 coding sequence is TGTGCCAGCAGCTTAGAGTTGGGACCACCGACCTACAATGAGCAGTTCTTC. It yields the protein CASSLELGPPTYNEQFF.

This chain connects TRBV6-2 or TRBV6-3 to TRBJ2-7; D unclear. V lost 2 bases and J 1 base, leaving 21 bases between the germline ends. The CDR3 spans 18 residues. The germline V gene encodes CDR1 MNHEY and CDR2 SVGEGT. CDR3 in DNA: TGTGCCAGCAGTTACCGACCCTCGGGCACAACGAGATCCTACGAGCAGTACTTC. Amino acids: CASSYRPSGTTRSYEQYF.

This clonotype was counted many times. This chain links TRBV20-1 with TRBJ2-2, with TRBD2 matching 7 bases. The CDR3 covers 15 residues. Germline V gene lookup returns CDR1 DFQATT and CDR2 SNEGSKA (reference sequence). Unmatched junction bases numbered 8, after V lost 3 bases and J lost 4 bases. DNA of the CDR3: TGCAGTGCTAGGCCTAGCGGACGAGGCACCGGGGAGCTGTTTTTT. Its protein product is CSARPSGRGTGELFF.

This clonotype was observed many times. This chain joins TRBV12-3 or TRBV12-4 and TRBJ2-7, with 8 bases fitting TRBD1. Unmatched junction bases numbered 10, after V lost 7 bases and J lost 2 bases. This CDR3 has 15 amino acids. In nucleotides, the CDR3 is TGTGCCAGCAACTCCCCTCAGGGGGCCGCCTACGAGCAGTACTTC. This encodes CASNSPQGAAYEQYF.

This clonotype was counted many times. V gene TRBV5-6 combines with J gene TRBJ2-7; D possibly corresponds to TRBD2 (5 bases). This CDR3 region has 14 residues. The V gene lost 4 bases and the J gene lost 3 bases, with 14 bases spanning the gap. The germline V gene encodes CDR1 SGHDT and CDR2 YYEEEE. The chain's CDR3 is CASSPLDGGYEQYF. CDR3 DNA sequence: TGTGCCAGCAGCCCGCTGGACGGAGGCTACGAGCAGTACTTC.

This clonotype was counted at least ten times. J is TRBJ2-2 and V is TRBV12-3 or TRBV12-4; D may be TRBD1 (6 bases). The CDR3 has 15 amino acids. The V and J ends lost 4 bases and 0 bases respectively, with 9 bases between them. The CDR3 region is CASSYRTANTGELFF. The DNA of the CDR3 is TGTGCCAGCAGTTACCGGACAGCGAACACCGGGGAGCTGTTTTTT.

This clonotype was counted ten times or more. The chain couples TRBV12-3 or TRBV12-4 to TRBJ1-1, with 8 bases fitting TRBD1. The CDR3 extends over 16 amino acids. Unmatched junction bases numbered 10, after V lost 7 bases and J lost 0 bases. CDR3 bases: TGTGCCAGCATGGGGGGACAGGCGATCATGAACACTGAAGCTTTCTTT. Translation gives CASMGGQAIMNTEAFF.

This clonotype occurred a few times. The chain uses TRBV6-2 or TRBV6-3 and TRBJ2-2, with D tentatively TRBD2 (6 bases). The germline V and J ends were trimmed by 5 bases and 0 bases, with 13 bases remaining between them. The CDR3 has 16 residues. Germline assignment: CDR1 MNHEY and CDR2 SVGEGT. The CDR3: CASSKRDFANTGELFF. DNA for the CDR3: TGTGCCAGCAGTAAACGGGACTTCGCGAACACCGGGGAGCTGTTTTTT.

This clonotype was seen repeatedly, ten times or more. V usage is TRBV24-1 and J usage is TRBJ1-2; no definite D call. Germline V gene data show CDR1 as KGHDR and CDR2 as SFDVKD. Deletions cut 4 bases from V and 1 base from J, with 3 bases between. The CDR3 extends over 12 amino acids. CDR3 residues: CATSEDNYGYTF. The DNA for the CDR3 is TGTGCCACCAGTGAAGATAACTATGGCTACACCTTC.

This clonotype has ten or more counts. This chain uses TRBV12-3 or TRBV12-4 with TRBJ1-1, with unresolved D. Trimming shortened V by 3 bases and J by 4 bases, and 6 bases separated the two germline ends. The CDR3 runs 12 residues. CDR3 bases: TGTGCCAGCAGTTTTGAGGGCACTGAAGCTTTCTTT. Its translation: CASSFEGTEAFF.

This clonotype was detected a few times. This may be a read error, as it is one base from a much larger clone. The rearrangement uses TRBV20-1 and TRBJ1-5; D gene ambiguous. CDR3 length: 15 residues. The germline V gene encodes CDR1 DFQATT and CDR2 SNEGSKA (reference sequence). V lost 5 bases, J lost 0 bases, and 14 bases lay in between. The CDR3 is CSAGGGSDSNQPQHF. As DNA, the CDR3 is TGCAGTGCTGGAGGAGGTTCCGATAGCAATCAGCCCCAGCATTTT.

Notes on this clonotype: Just one base apart from a much larger clone, this may be a read error. This chain joins TRBV20-1 and TRBJ2-3; TRBD2 agrees at 8 bases. Germline lookup yields CDR1 DFQATT and CDR2 SNEGSKA (reference sequence). This CDR3 is 16 amino acids long. This chain's CDR3 is CCARAPGLGFTDTQYF. DNA for the CDR3: TGCTGTGCTAGGGCACCGGGACTAGGGTTCACAGATACGCAGTATTTT.

The table lists this clonotype with many counts. This rearrangement joins TRBV5-1 to TRBJ1-1; D might be TRBD1 (5 bases). The CDR3 runs 14 residues. V was cut by 0 bases and J by 3 bases, with 9 bases left in between. Germline V CDR1 and CDR2: SGHRS, YFSETQ. The CDR3, as DNA: TGCGCCAGCAGCTTGGGATGGGGGGACACTGAAGCTTTCTTT. This codes for CASSLGWGDTEAFF.

Many counts were recorded for this clonotype. V and J are TRBV10-3 and TRBJ2-7; D may correspond to TRBD1 or TRBD2 (5 bases each). This CDR3 has 15 residues. Germline values: CDR1 ENHRY, CDR2 SYGVKD. Deletions cut 10 bases from V and 2 bases from J, with 21 bases between. The CDR3, as DNA: TGTGCCAGTGCTCTGGGGGACGGACGGACCTACGAGCAGTACTTC. As protein: CASALGDGRTYEQYF.

This clonotype was observed at least ten times. V usage is TRBV10-3 and J usage is TRBJ2-1; the match to TRBD2 covers 11 bases. The V and J ends lost 4 bases and 6 bases, in that order; junction bases with no gene match: 5. Germline CDR1 and CDR2: ENHRY and SYGVKD. There are 15 residues in the CDR3. The chain's CDR3 is CAISATGTSGNEQFF. The CDR3, as DNA: TGTGCCATCAGTGCCACCGGGACTAGCGGCAATGAGCAGTTCTTC.